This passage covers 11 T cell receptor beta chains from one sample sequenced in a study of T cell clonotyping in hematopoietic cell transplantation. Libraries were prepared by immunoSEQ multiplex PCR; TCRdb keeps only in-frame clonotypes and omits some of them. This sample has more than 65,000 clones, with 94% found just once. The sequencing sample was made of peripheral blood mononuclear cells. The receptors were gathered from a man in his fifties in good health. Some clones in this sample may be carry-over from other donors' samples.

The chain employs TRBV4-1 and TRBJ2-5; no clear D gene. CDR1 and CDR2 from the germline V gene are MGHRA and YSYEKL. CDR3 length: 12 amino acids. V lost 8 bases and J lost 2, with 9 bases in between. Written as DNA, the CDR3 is TGCGCCAGCGGACGACCGCAAGAGACCCAGTACTTC. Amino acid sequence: CASGRPQETQYF.

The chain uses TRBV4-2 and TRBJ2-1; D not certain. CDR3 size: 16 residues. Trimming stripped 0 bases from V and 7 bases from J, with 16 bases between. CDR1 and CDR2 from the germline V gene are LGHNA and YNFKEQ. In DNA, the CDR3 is TGTGCCAGCAGCCAAGATGAAGGCCCTTTGGGGAATGAGCAGTTCTTC. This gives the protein CASSQDEGPLGNEQFF.

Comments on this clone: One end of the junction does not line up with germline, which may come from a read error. The CDR3 is CASSLQTRGGLFF. As DNA, the CDR3 is TGTGCCAGCAGTTTACAAACGAGGGGGGGGCTGTTTTTT. V gene TRBV27 combines with J gene TRBJ2-2, with a possible D match to TRBD2 (7 bases). CDR1 MNHEY and CDR2 SMNVEV come from the germline V gene (reference sequence). The CDR3 contains 13 residues.

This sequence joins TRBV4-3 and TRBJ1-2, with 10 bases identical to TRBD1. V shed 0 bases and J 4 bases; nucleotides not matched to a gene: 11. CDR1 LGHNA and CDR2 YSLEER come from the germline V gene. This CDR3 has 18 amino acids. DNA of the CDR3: TGCGCCAGCAGCCAAGATGGGACAGGGGAAATAGTTCCCTATGGCTACACCTTC. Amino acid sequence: CASSQDGTGEIVPYGYTF.

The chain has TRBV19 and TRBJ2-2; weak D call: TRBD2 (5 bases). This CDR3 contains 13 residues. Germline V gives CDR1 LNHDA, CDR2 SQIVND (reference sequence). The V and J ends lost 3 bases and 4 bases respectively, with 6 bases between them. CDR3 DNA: TGTGCCAGTAGTATCGGGGTCACCGGGGAGCTGTTTTTT. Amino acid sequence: CASSIGVTGELFF. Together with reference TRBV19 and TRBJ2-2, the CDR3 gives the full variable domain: DGGITQSPKYLFRKEGQNVTLSCEQNLNHDAMYWYRQDPGQGLRLIYYSQIVNDFQKGDIAEGYSVSREKKESFPLTVTSAQKNPTAFYLCASSIGVTGELFFGEGSRLTVL.

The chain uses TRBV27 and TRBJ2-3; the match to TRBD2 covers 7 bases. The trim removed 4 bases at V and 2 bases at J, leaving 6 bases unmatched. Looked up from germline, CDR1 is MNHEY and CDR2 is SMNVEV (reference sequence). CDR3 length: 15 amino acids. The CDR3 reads CASSSGTIFTDTQYF. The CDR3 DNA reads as TGTGCCAGCAGTTCAGGGACTATATTCACAGATACGCAGTATTTT.

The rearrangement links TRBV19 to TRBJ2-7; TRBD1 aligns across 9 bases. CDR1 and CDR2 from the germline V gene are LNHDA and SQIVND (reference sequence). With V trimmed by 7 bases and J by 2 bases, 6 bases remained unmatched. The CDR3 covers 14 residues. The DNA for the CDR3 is TGTGCCAGTACCCCGGGACAGGGCCCCTACGAGCAGTACTTC. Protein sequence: CASTPGQGPYEQYF.

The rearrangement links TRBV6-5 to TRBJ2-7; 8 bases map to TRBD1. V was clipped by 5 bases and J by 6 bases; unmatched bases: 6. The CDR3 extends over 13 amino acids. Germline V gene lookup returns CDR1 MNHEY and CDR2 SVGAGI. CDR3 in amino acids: CASSALTGAEQYF. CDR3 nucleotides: TGTGCCAGCAGTGCATTGACAGGGGCCGAGCAGTACTTC.

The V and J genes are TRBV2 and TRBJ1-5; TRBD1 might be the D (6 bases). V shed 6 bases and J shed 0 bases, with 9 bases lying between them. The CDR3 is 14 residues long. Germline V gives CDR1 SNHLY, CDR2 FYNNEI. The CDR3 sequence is CASSGQTSNQPQHF. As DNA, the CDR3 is TGTGCCAGCAGCGGACAGACTAGCAATCAGCCCCAGCATTTT.

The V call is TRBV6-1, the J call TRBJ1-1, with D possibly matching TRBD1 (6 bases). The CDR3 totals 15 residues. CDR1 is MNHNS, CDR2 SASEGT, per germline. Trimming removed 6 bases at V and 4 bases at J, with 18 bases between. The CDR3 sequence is CASRNIVLGATEAFF. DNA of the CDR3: TGTGCCAGCAGGAACATAGTCCTGGGGGCCACTGAAGCTTTCTTT.

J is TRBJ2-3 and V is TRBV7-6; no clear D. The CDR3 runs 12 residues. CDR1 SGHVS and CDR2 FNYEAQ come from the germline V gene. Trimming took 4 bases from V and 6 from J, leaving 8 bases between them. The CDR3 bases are TGTGCCAGCAGCTCCTCGATGGATACGCAGTATTTT. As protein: CASSSSMDTQYF.